A selection of T cell receptor beta chains follows, all from one sample in a study of blood T cell repertoires in COVID-19. Data came from immunoSEQ multiplex PCR; TCRdb stores just in-frame clones and leaves some out. The repertoire holds about 190,000 clones, 88% seen once, with around 1.7% in the top ten. The material sequenced was peripheral blood. Receptors originate from a man between 18 and 29 years old with active or convalescent COVID-19. Both conserved end residues are trimmed from each CDR3.

>TRBV11-2|TRBJ2-1
ASSLDGTGRDEQF
>TRBV12-2|TRBJ2-3
ASRALPRGGIWDTQY
>TRBV6-6|TRBJ2-5
ASRLGLQETQY
>TRBV18|TRBJ2-3
ASSPARLAEKDTQY
>TRBV19|TRBJ2-2
ASSVTGLSYTGELF
>TRBV30|TRBJ2-5
AWRARGQETQY
>TRBV5-1|TRBJ2-7
ASSSGGGGPPYEQY
>TRBV24-1|TRBJ2-1
ATSDPSGSGDEQF
>TRBV4-3|TRBJ1-2
ASSQTRFSYGYT
>TRBV6-5|TRBJ1-2
ASGQAYGYT
>TRBV2|TRBJ1-1
ASSQRTGVTEAF
>TRBV3-1/TRBV3-2|TRBJ2-3
ASSPNSGGGTDTQY
>TRBV2|TRBJ1-1
ASNRQKNTEAF
>TRBV28|TRBJ1-5
ASSGQGHQPQH
>TRBV11-2|TRBJ2-7
ASSLAGGPYEQY
>TRBV27|TRBJ2-5
ASSEGTGAPEY
>TRBV5-6|TRBJ1-5
ASSLSGWSDQPQH
>TRBV27|TRBJ2-7
ASSLRAGTGGISYEQY
>TRBV7-9|TRBJ2-7
ASSQTGYEQY
>TRBV4-1|TRBJ2-5
ASSQDLAASGRAETQY
>TRBV11-2|TRBJ1-1
ASSQTQGGGTEAF
>TRBV13|TRBJ2-1
ASSSLAGGAYNEQF
>TRBV5-1|TRBJ2-7
ASSLDRGLYEQY
>TRBV27|TRBJ2-7
ASSWAVGNDEQY
>TRBV6-5|TRBJ2-7
ASKVASEQY
>TRBV7-2|TRBJ1-3
ASSLGGGSIGNTIY
>TRBV9|TRBJ2-3
ASSVGPSTDTQY
>TRBV19|TRBJ2-1
ASRQGYNEQF
>TRBV7-9|TRBJ1-1
ASSLVGTGGTEAF
>TRBV19|TRBJ1-1
ASSIQGTTAEAF
>TRBV9|TRBJ1-5
ASSVDGGNGQPQH
>TRBV19|TRBJ1-1
ASSLRGGNTEAF
>TRBV5-4|TRBJ1-1
ASSPSRVKNTEAF
>TRBV3-1/TRBV3-2|TRBJ2-4
ASSRQTGRGNIQY
>TRBV6-5|TRBJ1-1
ASRDRITEAF
>TRBV19|TRBJ2-1
ASSIDLFGEQF
>TRBV19|TRBJ1-5
ASTHQPGQPQH
>TRBV4-2|TRBJ1-6
ASSQDWESSYNSPLH
>TRBV6-5|TRBJ1-1
ASRRGSSTEAF
>TRBV25-1|TRBJ2-1
ASRTTGVYNEQF
>TRBV6-1|TRBJ1-1
ASSEPRTGHLNTEAF
>TRBV11-2|TRBJ1-2
ASRGIHRAAATGYT
>TRBV11-3|TRBJ2-1
ASSFPGSPEQF
>TRBV19|TRBJ2-3
ASKGRRASGRSDTQY
>TRBV2|TRBJ2-3
ASTGTVTDTQY
>TRBV18|TRBJ2-5
ASSLRGVKETQY
>TRBV6-5|TRBJ1-3
ASTSGQPSGNTIY
>TRBV10-1|TRBJ2-4
AGGDSRAKNIQY
>TRBV5-1|TRBJ1-6
ASSRQVRSYNSPLH
>TRBV6-5|TRBJ1-5
ASSHTGDQPQH
>TRBV5-1|TRBJ1-1
ASSLRTGGLNTEAF
>TRBV14|TRBJ1-3
ASSQDPGNSGNTIY
>TRBV5-6|TRBJ1-6
ASSSVSSYNSPLH
>TRBV6-5|TRBJ1-6
ASSYDRVGSPLH
>TRBV11-2|TRBJ2-5
ASSLPGVETQY